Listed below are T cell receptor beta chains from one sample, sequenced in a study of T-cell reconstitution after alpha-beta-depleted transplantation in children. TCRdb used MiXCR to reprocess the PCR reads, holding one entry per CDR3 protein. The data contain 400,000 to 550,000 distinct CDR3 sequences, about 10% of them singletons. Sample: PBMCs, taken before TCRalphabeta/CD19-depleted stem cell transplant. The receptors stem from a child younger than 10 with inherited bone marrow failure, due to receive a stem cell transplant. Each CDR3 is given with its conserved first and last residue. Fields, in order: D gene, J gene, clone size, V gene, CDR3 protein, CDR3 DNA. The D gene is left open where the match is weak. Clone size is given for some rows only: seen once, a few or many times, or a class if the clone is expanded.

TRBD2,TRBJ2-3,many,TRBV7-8,CASSWGLAGGNTDTQYF,TGTGCCAGCAGCTGGGGACTAGCGGGAGGAAACACAGATACGCAGTATTTT
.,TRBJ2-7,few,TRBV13,CASSLGLKGEQYF,TGTGCCAGCAGCTTGGGGTTAAAGGGCGAGCAGTACTTC
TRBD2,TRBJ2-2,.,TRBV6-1,CASTSWLAGGPRTGELFF,TGTGCCAGCACCTCGTGGCTAGCGGGAGGGCCTCGAACCGGGGAGCTGTTTTTT
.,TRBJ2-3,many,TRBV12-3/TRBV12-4,CASSYTGTDTQYF,TGTGCCAGCAGTTACACAGGGACAGATACGCAGTATTTT
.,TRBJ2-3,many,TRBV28,CASSVSGGGTDTQYF,TGTGCCAGCAGTGTAAGCGGAGGGGGCACAGATACGCAGTATTTT
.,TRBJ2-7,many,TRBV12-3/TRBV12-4,CASSFGGLRDYEQYF,TGTGCCAGCAGTTTTGGGGGGCTACGGGACTACGAGCAGTACTTC
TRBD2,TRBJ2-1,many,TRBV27,CASSSVGGEQFF,TGTGCCAGCAGTTCAGTGGGGGGGGAGCAGTTCTTC
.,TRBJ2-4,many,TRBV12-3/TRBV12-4,CASSFTDPNIQYF,TGTGCCAGCAGTTTTACGGACCCGAACATTCAGTACTTC
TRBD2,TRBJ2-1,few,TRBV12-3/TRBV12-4,CASSLPAGGRNEQFF,TGTGCCAGCAGTTTACCAGCGGGAGGGCGCAATGAGCAGTTCTTC
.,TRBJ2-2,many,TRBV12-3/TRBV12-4,CASSLHPPSTGELFF,TGTGCCAGCAGTCTCCACCCACCATCCACCGGGGAGCTGTTTTTT
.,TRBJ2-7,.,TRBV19,CASSIMARLSYEQYF,TGTGCCAGTAGTATCATGGCGCGCCTCTCCTACGAGCAGTACTTC
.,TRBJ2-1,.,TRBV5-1,CASSSPKTGVSYNEQFF,TGCGCCAGCAGCTCCCCAAAGACAGGCGTCTCCTACAATGAGCAGTTCTTC
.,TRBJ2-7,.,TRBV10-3,CAISQGSSYEQYF,TGTGCCATCAGTCAGGGCAGCTCCTACGAGCAGTACTTC
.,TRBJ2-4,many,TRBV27,CASSLFGLRAQYF,TGTGCCAGCAGTTTATTCGGCCTTAGGGCTCAGTACTTC
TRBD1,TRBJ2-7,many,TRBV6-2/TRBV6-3,CASMRDRGDEQYF,TGTGCCAGCATGCGGGACAGGGGCGACGAGCAGTACTTC
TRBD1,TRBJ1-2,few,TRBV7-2,CASSPTGGAYGYTF,TGTGCCAGCAGCCCCACAGGGGGAGCCTATGGCTACACCTTC
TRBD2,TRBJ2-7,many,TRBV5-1,CASSLFGTSGSYEQYF,TGCGCCAGCAGCTTGTTCGGGACTAGCGGGTCCTACGAGCAGTACTTC
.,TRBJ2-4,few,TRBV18,CASSPVIAKNIQYF,TGTGCCAGCTCACCAGTTATAGCCAAAAACATTCAGTACTTC
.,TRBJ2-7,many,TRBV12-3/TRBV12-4,CASSPKTSSYEQYF,TGTGCCAGCAGTCCCAAGACCTCCTCCTACGAGCAGTACTTC
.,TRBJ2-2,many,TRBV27,CASSPPGASGELFF,TGTGCCAGCAGTCCCCCAGGGGCATCCGGGGAGCTGTTTTTT
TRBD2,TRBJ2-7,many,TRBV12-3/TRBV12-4,CASSLAGGTYEQYF,TGTGCCAGCAGCTTAGCGGGAGGAACCTACGAGCAGTACTTC
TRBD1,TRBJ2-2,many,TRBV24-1,CATSDLLLDRGHAGELFF,TGTGCCACCAGTGATTTGCTTCTGGACAGGGGGCACGCCGGGGAGCTGTTTTTT
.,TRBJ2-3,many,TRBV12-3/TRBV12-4,CASSFSGSGDTQYF,TGTGCCAGCAGTTTTTCAGGGTCGGGAGATACGCAGTATTTT
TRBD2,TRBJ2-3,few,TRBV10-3,CAISDPIAGDTDTQYF,TGTGCCATCAGTGATCCTATAGCGGGAGACACAGATACGCAGTATTTT
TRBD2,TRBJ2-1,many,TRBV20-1,CSARGSSGTIYNEQFF,TGCAGTGCTAGAGGGTCTAGCGGGACGATCTACAATGAGCAGTTCTTC
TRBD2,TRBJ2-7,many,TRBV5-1,CASSLGTSGMGSYEQYF,TGCGCCAGCAGCTTGGGGACTAGCGGGATGGGCTCCTACGAGCAGTACTTC
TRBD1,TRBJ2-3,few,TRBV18,CASWTTGTGGTDTQYF,TGTGCCAGCTGGACAACCGGGACAGGGGGCACAGATACGCAGTATTTT
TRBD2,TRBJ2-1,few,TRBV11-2,CASSPTSGSREDNEQFF,TGTGCCAGCAGTCCTACTAGCGGGAGTAGGGAAGACAATGAGCAGTTCTTC
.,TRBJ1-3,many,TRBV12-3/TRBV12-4,CASPHGTSGNTIYF,TGTGCCAGCCCACACGGGACCTCTGGAAACACCATATATTTT
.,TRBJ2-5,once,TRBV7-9,CASSIYHGSLGETQYF,TGTGCCAGCAGCATTTATCACGGATCCTTAGGGGAGACCCAGTACTTC
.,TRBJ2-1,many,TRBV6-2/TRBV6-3,CASSYPPYNEQFF,TGTGCCAGCAGTTACCCCCCCTACAATGAGCAGTTCTTC
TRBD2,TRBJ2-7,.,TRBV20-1,CSARDFRLAAYEQYF,TGCAGTGCTAGAGATTTTCGGCTAGCGGCCTACGAGCAGTACTTC
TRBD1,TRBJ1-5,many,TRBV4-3,CASSQDAPPGGANQPQHF,TGCGCCAGCAGCCAAGACGCCCCGCCAGGGGGGGCGAATCAGCCCCAGCATTTT
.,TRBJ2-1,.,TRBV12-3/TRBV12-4,CASSPMDKAGEQFF,TGTGCCAGCAGTCCGATGGACAAAGCCGGTGAGCAGTTCTTC
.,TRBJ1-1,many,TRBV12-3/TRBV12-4,CASMSPHTEAFF,TGTGCCAGCATGTCCCCACACACTGAAGCTTTCTTT
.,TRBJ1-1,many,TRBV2,CAYGREGVLNTEAFF,TGTGCCTACGGCCGGGAAGGTGTGTTGAACACTGAAGCTTTCTTT
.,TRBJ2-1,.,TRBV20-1,CSGKGRGYNEQFF,TGCAGTGGGAAAGGCAGGGGCTACAATGAGCAGTTCTTC
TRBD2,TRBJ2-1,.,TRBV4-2,CASSQGEGNEQFF,TGTGCCAGCAGCCAAGGGGAGGGGAATGAGCAGTTCTTC
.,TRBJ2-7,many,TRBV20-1,CSGAGPSYEQYF,TGCAGTGGAGCGGGCCCGTCCTACGAGCAGTACTTC
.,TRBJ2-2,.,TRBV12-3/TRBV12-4,CASRNTRRTNTGELFF,TGTGCCAGCAGAAATACCAGACGGACGAACACCGGGGAGCTGTTTTTT
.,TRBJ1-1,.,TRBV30,CCQCFGVEAFF,TGTTGTCAGTGTTTCGGGGTTGAAGCTTTCTTT
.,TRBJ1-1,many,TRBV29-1,CSVSGLQTWGTEAFF,TGCAGCGTCTCGGGACTTCAGACGTGGGGCACTGAAGCTTTCTTT